This TCR beta chain originates from a study of shared clonotypes between healthy human individuals. Terminally differentiated effector memory CD45RA+ cells were left out of the naive CD8 fraction, which was CD45RO-negative and positively selected for CCR7. Here immunoSEQ multiplex PCR was the method, and the copy in TCRdb shows in-frame clones only, minus some. The sample consists of 630,000 or so clones, 95% to 98% of them appearing once. The TCR sequence derives from a young man in good health. Specimen: naive CD8+ T cells sorted from blood.

DNA of the CDR3: TGTGCCAGTAGTAACCCCTCCGCGGGGCCGCTGACCACCATATATTTT. Residues: CASSNPSAGPLTTIYF. The rearrangement joins TRBV19 to TRBJ1-3; weak D call: TRBD1 (5 bases). CDR1 and CDR2 (germline): LNHDA, SQIVND (reference sequence). Trimming cost V 4 bases and J 9 bases, with 22 bases left between them. The CDR3 contains 16 residues.